This TCR beta chain was recovered during a study of shared clonotypes between healthy human individuals. Findings and limits, study-wide: Among non-shared clonotypes, generation probabilities were lower than among those shared by all four donors. Only blood samples were collected, and tissue repertoires likely differ.

Germline CDR1 reads SQVTM; CDR2 reads ANQGSEA. With 4 bases clipped from V and 2 bases from J, the junction kept 21 bases outside the gene matches. The length of the CDR3 is 19 residues. The CD4+ fraction was divided into a CD45RA+ naive subset and a CD45RA-negative memory subset. The repertoire was sequenced with immunoSEQ multiplex PCR; TCRdb's copy has only in-frame clones and lacks some. This table has about 340,000 clones, about 73% appearing once. To note about this clone: Antigen: not known.

Material: memory CD4+ T cells sorted from blood. Regarding subset: CD45RA-negative fraction. This TCR was sampled from a man aged 30 to 39 in good health. This chain links TRBV29-1 with TRBJ1-2; TRBD1 matches at 8 bases. As DNA, the CDR3 is TGCAGCGTTGCGTCTCCGGGATCGGGTAACAGGGGGGTCAACTATGGCTACACCTTC. It is translated as CSVASPGSGNRGVNYGYTF. Together with reference TRBV29-1 and TRBJ1-2, the CDR3 gives the full variable domain: SAVISQKPSRDICQRGTSLTIQCQVDSQVTMMFWYRQQPGQSLTLIATANQGSEATYESGFVIDKFPISRPNLTFSTLTVSNMSPEDSSIYLCSVASPGSGNRGVNYGYTFGSGTRLTVV.